These 10 T cell receptor beta chains came from one sample sequenced in a study of metastatic and nonmetastatic thyroid tumors. TCRdb re-called the PCR reads through MiXCR. The sample has approximately 84,000 clones; just under 15% are singletons. No treatment had been given to any patient before thyroid surgery. The sample comprised blood. Receptors were obtained from a female donor with papillary thyroid cancer or a benign thyroid nodule (not recorded which). Some clones in this sample may be carry-over from other donors' samples.

Ten or more counts support this clone. The chain carries TRBV19 and TRBJ1-5, with TRBD1 identical over 7 bases. The CDR3 runs 14 residues. V dropped 5 bases and J dropped 2; count of bases not matched to a gene: 3. Germline lookup yields CDR1 LNHDA and CDR2 SQIVND (reference sequence). CDR3 in amino acids: CASSYTGGNQPQHF. The CDR3, as DNA: TGTGCCAGTAGTTATACAGGGGGCAATCAGCCCCAGCATTTT.

This clone was seen ten or more times. Other DNA sequences in the same sample also yield this CDR3. The chain employs TRBV27 and TRBJ2-7, with TRBD2 as a possible D gene (7 bases). This CDR3 region has 14 residues. V lost 2 bases, J lost 3 bases, and 11 bases lay in between. CDR1 is MNHEY and CDR2 is SMNVEV in the germline V gene (reference sequence). The CDR3 spells CASSLGGGHYEQYF. The CDR3 nucleotides read TGTGCCAGCAGTTTAGGGGGGGGGCACTACGAGCAGTACTTC.

This clone was found many times. The V and J genes are TRBV12-3 or TRBV12-4 and TRBJ1-2, with D maybe TRBD1 (6 bases). The CDR3 spans 15 residues. V lost 0 bases and J lost 8, with 16 bases in between. The CDR3 coding sequence is TGTGCCAGCAGTTTAGCAAGGAGGGGGATCTGGGGCTACACCTTC. It yields the protein CASSLARRGIWGYTF.

Comments on this clone: This CDR3 is missing its conserved last phenylalanine or tryptophan, likely due to a read error. The chain uses TRBV2 and TRBJ2-7, with D perhaps TRBD2 (5 bases). The CDR3 extends over 14 amino acids. Per germline, CDR1 SNHLY and CDR2 FYNNEI. V was clipped by 6 bases and J by 3 bases, with 15 bases between them. The CDR3 DNA reads as TGTGCCAGCAGGGCCTGGACTTCCTTCTACGAGCAGTACTCC. It yields the protein CASRAWTSFYEQYS.

This clone was counted ten times or more. The chain combines TRBV2 with TRBJ2-7; 10 bases align to TRBD1. Germline lookup yields CDR1 SNHLY and CDR2 FYNNEI. The length of the CDR3 is 13 residues. V dropped 4 bases and J dropped 3; count of bases not matched to a gene: 0. CDR3 DNA sequence: TGTGCCAGCAGTGGGACAGGGGGCTACGAGCAGTACTTC. This codes for CASSGTGGYEQYF.

Points on this clone: The final CDR3 position lacks the conserved phenylalanine or tryptophan, pointing to a likely read error. J is TRBJ2-1 and V is TRBV6-2 or TRBV6-3; D not certain. Trimming cost V 0 bases and J 13 bases, with 7 bases left between them. There are 11 residues in the CDR3. The V gene's germline CDR1 is MNHEY and CDR2 SVGEGT. The CDR3: CASSYSHRQFN. CDR3 bases: TGTGCCAGCAGTTACTCGCATCGCCAGTTCAAC.

In this sample, this clone turned up many times. The rearrangement links TRBV9 to TRBJ1-1; D is unclear. V lost 1 base, J lost 1 base, and 8 bases lay in between. Germline V gene data show CDR1 as SGDLS and CDR2 as YYNGEE. This CDR3 spans 14 amino acids. The CDR3 here is CASSVQQANTEAFF. Here the CDR3 DNA reads TGTGCCAGCAGCGTACAGCAGGCGAACACTGAAGCTTTCTTT.

The table lists this clone with many counts. V gene TRBV6-1 combines with J gene TRBJ1-5; 7 bases match TRBD1. The CDR3 extends over 12 amino acids. The germline gives CDR1 MNHNS, CDR2 SASEGT. V dropped 6 bases and J dropped 5; count of bases not matched to a gene: 1. DNA of the CDR3: TGTGCCAGCAGGACAGGGTATCAGCCCCAGCATTTT. It encodes CASRTGYQPQHF.

There are many counts of this clone. The chain joins TRBV2 to TRBJ2-7, with TRBD1 as a possible D gene (6 bases). The CDR3 runs 16 residues. Deletions cut 7 bases from V and 5 bases from J, with 24 bases between. The germline gives CDR1 SNHLY, CDR2 FYNNEI. The CDR3 nucleotides are TGTGCCAGCAATCTCTTCCCGGCAGGGGAGTCCGACGAGCAGTACTTC. Amino acids: CASNLFPAGESDEQYF.

This clone has ten or more counts. Other nucleotide sequences from this sample produce the same CDR3. V gene TRBV28 combines with J gene TRBJ2-3; 7 bases line up with TRBD1. The trim removed 3 bases at V and 4 bases at J, leaving 7 bases unmatched. The germline gives CDR1 MDHEN, CDR2 SYDVKM. This CDR3 contains 15 residues. This CDR3 is CASSFPGGGADTQYF. CDR3 DNA: TGTGCCAGCAGTTTTCCAGGGGGTGGCGCAGATACGCAGTATTTT.